What follows is one T cell receptor (beta chain) and its context. The CDR3 is 13 residues long. Trimming took off 1 base at V and 13 bases at J, with 17 bases between the two ends. CDR1 is SGHDN, CDR2 FVKESK, per germline. This sample was taken from a study of control samples from healthy donors and cancer patients. Generated by immunoSEQ multiplex PCR, the TCRdb table keeps only in-frame clones and is missing some. The top ten hold around 2.3% of the sample, which has some 71,000 clones, 70% to 90% seen once. The chain couples TRBV14 to TRBJ2-7; no definite D call. This sequence originates from a woman between 45 and 60 years old with head and neck cancer. The sample comprised PBMCs. CDR3 region: CASSQAPRRPPYF. DNA of the CDR3: TGTGCCAGCAGCCAAGCCCCTCGACGGCCTCCCTACTTC.